Sequencing of this T cell receptor beta chain was carried out in a study of T cells in localized non-small cell lung cancer. Study-level points and caveats: Higher T cell density in the blood was associated with longer overall survival, whereas higher adjacent-lung clonality associated with shorter survival. In uninvolved adjacent lung, T cell clonality reached its highest value, exceeding tumor. The appearance of a median roughly 61 of the top 100 tumor clones was seen in adjacent lung. As only one tumor region underwent sequencing, heterogeneity remains possible.

Repertoires were generated with immunoSEQ multiplex PCR, while TCRdb's copy carries only in-frame clones and drops some. The profile shows roughly 66,000 clones, 90% of them singletons. Of note for this clone: Its cognate antigen is unknown.

This TCR was recovered from a woman aged 35-75 years with stage I lung adenocarcinoma. Sample: peripheral blood, taken before any cancer treatment.

The CDR3 is CSVEGWLGNPGELFF. CDR3 sequence (DNA): TGCAGCGTTGAGGGATGGCTAGGAAATCCCGGGGAGCTGTTTTTT. The rearrangement links TRBV29-1 to TRBJ2-2, with D uncertain. Trimming stripped 3 bases from V and 6 bases from J, with 17 bases between. Germline V gene sequence: CDR1 SQVTM, CDR2 ANQGSEA. The CDR3 extends over 15 amino acids.